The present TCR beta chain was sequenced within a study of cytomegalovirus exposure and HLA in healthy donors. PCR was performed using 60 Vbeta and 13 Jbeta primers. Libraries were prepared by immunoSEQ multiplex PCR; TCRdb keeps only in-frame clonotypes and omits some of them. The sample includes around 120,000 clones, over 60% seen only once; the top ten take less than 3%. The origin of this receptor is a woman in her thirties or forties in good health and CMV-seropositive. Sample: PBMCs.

DNA of the CDR3: TGTGCCAGCAGTTTACTAGGGGCAGGGGAGACCCAGTACTTC. Its translation is CASSLLGAGETQYF. The rearrangement joins TRBV27 to TRBJ2-5; tentative D call: TRBD1 (5 bases). The CDR3 contains 14 residues. The V end was cut by 2 bases, the J end by 5 bases, with 12 bases between. Germline CDR1 reads MNHEY; CDR2 reads SMNVEV (reference sequence).